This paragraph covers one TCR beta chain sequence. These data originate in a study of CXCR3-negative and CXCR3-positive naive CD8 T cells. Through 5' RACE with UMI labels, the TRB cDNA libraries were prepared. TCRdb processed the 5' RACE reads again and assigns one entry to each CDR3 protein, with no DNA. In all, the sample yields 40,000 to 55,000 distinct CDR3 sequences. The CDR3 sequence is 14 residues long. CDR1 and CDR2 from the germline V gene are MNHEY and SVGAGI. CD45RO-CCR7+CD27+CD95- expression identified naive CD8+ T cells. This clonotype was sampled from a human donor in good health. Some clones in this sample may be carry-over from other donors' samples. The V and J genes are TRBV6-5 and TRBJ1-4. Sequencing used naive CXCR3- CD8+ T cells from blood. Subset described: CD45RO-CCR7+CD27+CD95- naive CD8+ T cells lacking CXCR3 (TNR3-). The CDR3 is CASSLDDGVEKLFF.